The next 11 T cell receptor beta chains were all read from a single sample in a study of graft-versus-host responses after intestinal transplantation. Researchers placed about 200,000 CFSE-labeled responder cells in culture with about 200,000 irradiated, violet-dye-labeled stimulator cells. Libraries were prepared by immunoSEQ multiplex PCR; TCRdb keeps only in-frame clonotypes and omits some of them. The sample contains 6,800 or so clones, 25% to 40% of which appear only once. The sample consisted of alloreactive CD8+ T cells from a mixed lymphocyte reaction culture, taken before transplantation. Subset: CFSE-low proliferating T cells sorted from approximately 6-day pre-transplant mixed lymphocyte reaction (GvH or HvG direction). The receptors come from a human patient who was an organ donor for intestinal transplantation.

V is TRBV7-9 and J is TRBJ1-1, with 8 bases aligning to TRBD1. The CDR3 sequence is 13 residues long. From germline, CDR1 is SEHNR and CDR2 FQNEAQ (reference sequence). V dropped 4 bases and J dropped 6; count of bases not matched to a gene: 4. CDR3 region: CASSSTGVPEAFF. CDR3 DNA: TGTGCCAGCAGCTCGACAGGGGTCCCTGAAGCTTTCTTT.

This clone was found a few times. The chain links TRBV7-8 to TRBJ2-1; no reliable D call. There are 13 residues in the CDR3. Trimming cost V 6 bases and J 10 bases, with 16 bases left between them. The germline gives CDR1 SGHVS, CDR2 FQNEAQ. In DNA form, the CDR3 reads TGTGCCAGCAGTCCCGGACCGGTGGGGGAGCAGTTCTTC. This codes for CASSPGPVGEQFF.

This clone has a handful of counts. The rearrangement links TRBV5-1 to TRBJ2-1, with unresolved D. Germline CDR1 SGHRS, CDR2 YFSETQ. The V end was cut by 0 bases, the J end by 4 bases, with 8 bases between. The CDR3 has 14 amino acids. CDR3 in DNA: TGCGCCAGCAGCTTGGATTCGTCATACAATGAGCAGTTCTTC. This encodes CASSLDSSYNEQFF.

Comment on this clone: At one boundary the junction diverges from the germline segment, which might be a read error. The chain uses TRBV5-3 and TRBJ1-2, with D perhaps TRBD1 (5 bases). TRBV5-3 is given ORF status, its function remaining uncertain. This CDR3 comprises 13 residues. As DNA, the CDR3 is TGTGCCAGCAGCTTGCGGGGGGACTATGGCTACACCTTC. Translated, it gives CASSLRGDYGYTF.

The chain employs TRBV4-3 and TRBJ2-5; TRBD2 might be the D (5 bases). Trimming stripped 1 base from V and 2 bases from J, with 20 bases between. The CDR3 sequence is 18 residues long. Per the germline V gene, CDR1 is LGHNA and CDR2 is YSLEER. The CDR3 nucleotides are TGCGCCAGCAGCCAAGCGTGGCGGCCCTCGGGGTATCAAGAGACCCAGTACTTC. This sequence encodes CASSQAWRPSGYQETQYF.

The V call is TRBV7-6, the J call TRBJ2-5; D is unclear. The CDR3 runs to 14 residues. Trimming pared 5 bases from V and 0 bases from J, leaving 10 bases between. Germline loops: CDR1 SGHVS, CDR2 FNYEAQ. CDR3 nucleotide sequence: TGTGCCAGCAGCCTGTACACCTACCAAGAGACCCAGTACTTC. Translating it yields CASSLYTYQETQYF.

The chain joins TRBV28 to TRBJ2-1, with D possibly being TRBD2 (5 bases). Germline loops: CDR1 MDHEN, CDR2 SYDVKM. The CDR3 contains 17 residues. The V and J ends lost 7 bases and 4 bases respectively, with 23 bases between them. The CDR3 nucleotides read TGTGCCAGCATGAGCGGTTTAACGTTGAGAGGTTACAATGAGCAGTTCTTC. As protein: CASMSGLTLRGYNEQFF. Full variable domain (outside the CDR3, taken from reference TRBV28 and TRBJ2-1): DVKVTQSSRYLVKRTGEKVFLECVQDMDHENMFWYRQDPGLGLRLIYFSYDVKMKEKGDIPEGYSVSREKKERFSLILESASTNQTSMYLCASMSGLTLRGYNEQFFGPGTRLTVL.

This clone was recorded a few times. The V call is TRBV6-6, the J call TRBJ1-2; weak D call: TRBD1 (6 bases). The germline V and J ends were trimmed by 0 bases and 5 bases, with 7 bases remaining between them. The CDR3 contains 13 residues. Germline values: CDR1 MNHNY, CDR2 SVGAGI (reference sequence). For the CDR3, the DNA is TGTGCCAGCAGTTACTCAGGGGGGTATGGCTACACCTTC. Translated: CASSYSGGYGYTF.

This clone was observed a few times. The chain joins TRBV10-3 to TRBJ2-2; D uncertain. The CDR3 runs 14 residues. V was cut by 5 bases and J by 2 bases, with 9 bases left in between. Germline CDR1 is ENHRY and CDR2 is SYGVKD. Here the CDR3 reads CAISLQINTGELFF. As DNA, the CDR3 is TGTGCCATCAGTTTACAGATCAACACCGGGGAGCTGTTTTTT.

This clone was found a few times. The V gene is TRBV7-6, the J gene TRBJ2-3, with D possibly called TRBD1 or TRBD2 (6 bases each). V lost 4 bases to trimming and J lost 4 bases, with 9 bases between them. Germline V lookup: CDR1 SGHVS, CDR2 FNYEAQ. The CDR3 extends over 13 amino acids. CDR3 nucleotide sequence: TGTGCCAGCAGCTGGGGGGCGGCAGATACGCAGTATTTT. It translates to CASSWGAADTQYF. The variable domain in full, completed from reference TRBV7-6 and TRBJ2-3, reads GAGVSQSPRYKVTKRGQDVALRCDPISGHVSLYWYRQALGQGPEFLTYFNYEAQQDKSGLPNDRFSAERPEGSISTLTIQRTEQRDSAMYRCASSWGAADTQYFGPGTRLTVL.

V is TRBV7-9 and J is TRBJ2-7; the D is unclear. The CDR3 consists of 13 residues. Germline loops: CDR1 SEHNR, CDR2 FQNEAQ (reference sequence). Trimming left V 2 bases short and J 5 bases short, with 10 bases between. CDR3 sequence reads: CASSLLALDEQYF. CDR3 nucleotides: TGTGCCAGCAGCTTATTGGCACTGGACGAGCAGTACTTC.